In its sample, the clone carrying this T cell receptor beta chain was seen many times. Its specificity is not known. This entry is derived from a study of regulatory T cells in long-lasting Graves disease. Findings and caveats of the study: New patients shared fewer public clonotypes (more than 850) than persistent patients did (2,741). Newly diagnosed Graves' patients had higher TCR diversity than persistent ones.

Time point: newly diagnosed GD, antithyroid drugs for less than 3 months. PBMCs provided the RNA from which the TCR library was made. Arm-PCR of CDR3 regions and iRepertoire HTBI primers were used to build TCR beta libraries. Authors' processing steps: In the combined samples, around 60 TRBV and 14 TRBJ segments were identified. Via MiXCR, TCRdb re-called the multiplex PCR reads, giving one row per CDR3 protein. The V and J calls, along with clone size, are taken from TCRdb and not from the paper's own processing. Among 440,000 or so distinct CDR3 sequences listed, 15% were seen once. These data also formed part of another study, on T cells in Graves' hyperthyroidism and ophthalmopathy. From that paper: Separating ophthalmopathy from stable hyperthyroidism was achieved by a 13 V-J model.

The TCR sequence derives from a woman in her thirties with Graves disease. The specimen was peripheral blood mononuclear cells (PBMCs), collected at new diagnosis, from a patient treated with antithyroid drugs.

The CDR3 protein is CASSFPPGSTDTQYF. The CDR3 nucleotides read TGTGCCAGCAGTTTTCCTCCCGGATCCACAGATACGCAGTATTTT. The rearrangement uses TRBV28 and TRBJ2-3; D unclear. Germline V lookup: CDR1 MDHEN, CDR2 SYDVKM. There are 15 residues in the CDR3. V lost 3 bases and J 2 bases, leaving 12 bases between the germline ends.